This T cell receptor (beta chain) was obtained from a study of beta chain features in type 1 diabetes. At the level of the study: Across all samples, over 85 million sorted cells were examined.

For this clone: Its antigen is currently unknown.

From germline, CDR1 is WSHSY and CDR2 SAAADI. The CDR3 loop spans 14 amino acids. Trimming cost V 10 bases and J 5 bases; bases outside gene matches: 13. Whole-study findings and limits: PCR might show a preference for shorter templates, equally across patients and controls.

The isolated RNA, all of it, was reverse transcribed, so expressed TCRB transcripts were what got sequenced. Produced via immunoSEQ multiplex PCR; TCRdb's table is partial and in-frame only. This sample has 9,300 or so clones, with around 82% found just once. The gene calls are TRBV10-2 and TRBJ2-5; 7 bases map to TRBD2. Sequenced sample: Tregs from blood. The source of this sequence is a woman younger than 30 in good health. The CDR3 nucleotides are TGCGCCACCATCCTGGCGGGAGCGGGGGAGACCCAGTACTTC. Translated, it gives CATILAGAGETQYF.